This is a list of T cell receptor beta chains from one sample in a study of blood T cell repertoires in COVID-19. Libraries were prepared by immunoSEQ multiplex PCR; TCRdb keeps only in-frame clonotypes and omits some of them. Of about 58,000 clones in the sample, 70% to 90% were seen once. The sequencing input was peripheral blood. These receptors originate from an older woman with active COVID-19. The CDR3 runs from the conserved cysteine through the conserved F or W.

V | CDR3
TRBV7-8 | CASSFIAGELFF
TRBV15 | CATSDWDRGRYEQYF
TRBV23-1 | CASSQRQRQSDLHF
TRBV27 | CASSFGLYNEQFF
TRBV24-1 | CATSDAVTGGTDTQYF
TRBV29-1 | CSVEPGQGEAFF
TRBV18 | CASSPPGEPQHF
TRBV5-1 | CASSFNRTSGGLLVF
TRBV5-4 | CASSVPGGQETQYF
TRBV20-1 | CSASRDRVYEQYF
TRBV5-1 | CASSLAGGTGANVLTF
TRBV9 | CASSADIRLVGNTIYF
TRBV11-1 | CASSLRGYGYTF
TRBV5-5 | CASSLWDREHEQYF
TRBV6-5 | CASTLGWSAYNEQFF
TRBV7-3 | CASSLLGAEGNEQFF
TRBV2 | CASSEGRPVNPQHF
TRBV1 | CTSSRKPLDKVGGYTF
TRBV6-5 | CASSYIAGGTGELFF
TRBV4-3 | CASSQEQGRIHEQFF
TRBV9 | CASSAPGTGAGNTDTQYF
TRBV2 | CASALDSTNSPLHF
TRBV7-6 | CASSQGGGGRSYNSPLHF
TRBV7-9 | CASSSLSNSPLHF
TRBV27 | CASRLAGGSSYEQYF
TRBV5-4 | CASGPFSGGLQYEQYF
TRBV13 | CASSSRPGDTQYF
TRBV19 | CASSMRTSGVADTQYF
TRBV2 | CASSDPGGTEAFF
TRBV6-4 | CASSVDSSYYGYTF
TRBV6-6 | CASSYSGSGYQETQYF
TRBV24-1 | CATSAGGTDTQYF